Described below is a single TCR beta chain sequence and its context. What it binds is unknown. TCRdb keeps only in-frame clones here, not all; method: immunoSEQ multiplex PCR. The profile covers 150,000 to 200,000 clones, with more than 75% appearing a single time and roughly 7% taken by the ten largest. The data were obtained in a study of cytomegalovirus exposure and HLA in healthy donors. Overall study: Both the 120 validation repertoires and the 500 to 700 first-cohort repertoires used the same platform, as reported by a later analysis.

This CDR3 region has 16 residues. Germline V lookup: CDR1 ENHRY, CDR2 SYGVKD. Trimming removed 0 bases at V and 8 bases at J, with 16 bases between. Study-wide findings and caveats: Specific recognition of CMV antigens was confirmed in vitro for three chains (all CMV-associated). Most TCR sequences were seen very rarely across donors, but some public TCRs occurred in many.

The source is a man younger than 35 in good health and CMV-seropositive. This chain joins TRBV10-3 and TRBJ1-4; weak D call: TRBD1 (6 bases). Sequencing was done on a sample of PBMCs. The CDR3, as DNA: TGTGCCATCAGTGAGTCGGGGCGACAGGTCTACGAAAAACTGTTTTTT. Translating it yields CAISESGRQVYEKLFF.